This entry lists 29 T cell receptor beta chains sequenced from one sample in a study of blood T cell repertoires in COVID-19. Some clones are missing from TCRdb's copy, which holds only in-frame ones; the method was immunoSEQ multiplex PCR. Seen here are 110,000 to 150,000 clones, about 81% observed once, and the top ten hold 3.5% to 5%. The sequenced material came from peripheral blood. Receptors originate from an elderly woman with acute or convalescent COVID-19.

The rearrangement joins TRBV5-1 to TRBJ1-2; 7 bases line up with TRBD1. This CDR3 is built from 14 residues. CDR1 and CDR2 (germline): SGHRS, YFSETQ. V gave up 0 bases and J gave up 4 bases; unmatched junction bases: 3. CDR3 sequence (DNA): TGCGCCAGCAGCTTGGGGACAGGAGGCTATGGCTACACCTTC. It yields the protein CASSLGTGGYGYTF.

The V call is TRBV2, the J call TRBJ1-1; possible D gene TRBD1, 5 bases. Germline loops: CDR1 SNHLY, CDR2 FYNNEI. The CDR3 covers 14 residues. V was clipped by 5 bases and J by 3 bases, with 13 bases between them. The CDR3 sequence is CASSLDAGHTEAFF. The CDR3 DNA reads as TGTGCCAGCAGTCTCGACGCGGGGCACACTGAAGCTTTCTTT.

The chain employs TRBV12-2 and TRBJ2-2; TRBD2, as called in the table, went unchecked against the DNA. TRBV12-2 is annotated as a pseudogene. CDR3 size: 21 residues. CDR3 DNA sequence: TGTGCAAGTCGCCCCCAAACCAAGGGACTAGCGGGGGGCGGGGACACCGGGGAGCTGTTTTTT. Translated, it gives CASRPQTKGLAGGGDTGELFF.

The chain couples TRBV2 to TRBJ2-7; D is perhaps TRBD2 (6 bases). Germline CDR1 reads SNHLY; CDR2 reads FYNNEI. The CDR3 has 13 amino acids. Trimming pared 4 bases from V and 3 bases from J, leaving 10 bases between. CDR3 residues: CASSVISGYEQYF. CDR3 sequence (DNA): TGTGCCAGCAGTGTGATTAGCGGCTACGAGCAGTACTTC.

The rearrangement uses TRBV5-6 and TRBJ1-4, with a tentative D call TRBD1 (6 bases). V lost 3 bases, J lost 4 bases, and 10 bases lay in between. CDR3 size: 14 residues. The germline V gene encodes CDR1 SGHDT and CDR2 YYEEEE. The CDR3 region has the DNA TGTGCCAGCAGCTCCGGACAGAGTAATGAAAAACTGTTTTTT. Its protein is CASSSGQSNEKLFF.

This sequence joins TRBV29-1 and TRBJ2-3; 8 bases fit TRBD2. V dropped 3 bases and J dropped 1; count of bases not matched to a gene: 3. CDR3 size: 14 residues. Per the germline V gene, CDR1 is SQVTM and CDR2 is ANQGSEA. The CDR3 DNA reads as TGCAGCGTTGAGGGGCGGGGGGGCACAGATACGCAGTATTTT. Encoded protein: CSVEGRGGTDTQYF.

The genes are TRBV9 and TRBJ1-2; 7 bases align to TRBD1. The CDR3 runs to 18 residues. CDR1 is SGDLS and CDR2 is YYNGEE in the germline V gene. J lost 1 base, V lost 0 bases, and 12 bases had no gene match. DNA for the CDR3: TGTGCCAGCAGCGTAGCCAACCCATCGACAGGGCTTAACTATGGCTACACCTTC. Its translation is CASSVANPSTGLNYGYTF.

V and J are TRBV3-1 (or the pseudogene TRBV3-2) and TRBJ1-5; no definite D call. CDR1 and CDR2 from the germline V gene are LGHDT and YNNKEL (reference sequence). The CDR3 has 15 amino acids. Trimming stripped 3 bases from V and 1 base from J, with 10 bases between. Written as DNA, the CDR3 is TGTGCCAGCAGCCAGGGCGGGGAAAGCAATCAGCCCCAGCATTTT. It specifies CASSQGGESNQPQHF.

This chain connects TRBV7-2 to TRBJ2-5; perhaps TRBD2 as D (6 bases). This CDR3 has 14 residues. Deletions cut 3 bases from V and 1 base from J, with 9 bases between. Germline V gene sequence: CDR1 SGHTA, CDR2 FQGNSA. The CDR3 nucleotides are TGTGCCAGCAGCTTCAGCGGGTCCCAAGAGACCCAGTACTTC. It yields the protein CASSFSGSQETQYF. Looking up the rest from reference TRBV7-2 and TRBJ2-5 gives the full variable domain: GAGVSQSPSNKVTEKGKDVELRCDPISGHTALYWYRQSLGQGLEFLIYFQGNSAPDKSGLPSDRFSAERTGGSVSTLTIQRTQQEDSAVYLCASSFSGSQETQYFGPGTRLLVL.

The CDR3, as DNA: TGCGCCAGCAGCTTGACGGGAGGGCCCGGCCAAGAGACCCAGTACTTC. It yields the protein CASSLTGGPGQETQYF. The chain employs TRBV5-1 and TRBJ2-5; 8 bases align to TRBD2. This CDR3 is built from 16 residues. Trimming cost V 1 base and J 1 base; bases outside gene matches: 6. Germline CDR1 and CDR2: SGHRS and YFSETQ.

This chain connects TRBV18 to TRBJ1-1; D gene ambiguous. Trimming left V 3 bases short and J 6 bases short, with 8 bases between. The germline V gene has CDR1 KGHSH and CDR2 LQKENI. CDR3 size: 12 residues. The CDR3 DNA reads TGTGCCAGCTCACCCGGTCCCTCTGAAGCTTTCTTT. Amino acids: CASSPGPSEAFF.

V and J are TRBV2 and TRBJ2-4, with D tentatively TRBD1 (5 bases). V was clipped by 8 bases and J by 4 bases, with 21 bases between them. Per germline, CDR1 SNHLY and CDR2 FYNNEI. The CDR3 contains 16 residues. The CDR3 region is CASSSPGMRWKNIQYF. The CDR3 DNA follows: TGTGCCAGCTCGTCCCCAGGGATGAGGTGGAAAAACATTCAGTACTTC. Full variable domain (remainder filled in from reference TRBV2 and TRBJ2-4): EPEVTQTPSHQVTQMGQEVILRCVPISNHLYFYWYRQILGQKVEFLVSFYNNEISEKSEIFDDQFSVERPDGSNFTLKIRSTKLEDSAMYFCASSSPGMRWKNIQYFGAGTRLSVL.

This chain joins TRBV9 and TRBJ2-7; 12 bases match TRBD1. The CDR3 has 15 amino acids. V lost 4 bases, J lost 7 bases, and 9 bases stayed unmatched. Germline CDR1 SGDLS, CDR2 YYNGEE. CDR3: CASSPDGTGGEEQYF. CDR3 bases: TGTGCCAGCAGCCCAGACGGGACAGGGGGCGAAGAGCAGTACTTC.

The chain recombines TRBV12-2 with TRBJ2-1; the D call TRBD2 from the table was never checked on the DNA. TRBV12-2 corresponds to a pseudogene. This CDR3 has 11 residues. The CDR3 here is CASRLINEQFF. The CDR3 region has the DNA TGTGCAAGTCGCTTAATAAATGAGCAGTTCTTC.

The genes are TRBV7-8 and TRBJ2-3; unclear D gene. Germline lookup yields CDR1 SGHVS and CDR2 FQNEAQ. The ends were cut back, 5 bases at V and 0 bases at J, with 15 bases in the middle. This CDR3 comprises 16 residues. The CDR3 here is CASSPPLRVSTDTQYF. The CDR3 DNA sequence: TGTGCCAGCAGCCCGCCCCTCCGGGTTAGCACAGATACGCAGTATTTT.

This clone was seen once. The chain carries TRBV5-4 and TRBJ1-6; D is perhaps TRBD1 (6 bases). Trimming left V 0 bases short and J 7 bases short, with 8 bases between. The CDR3 is 14 amino acids. CDR1 and CDR2 (germline): SGHNT, YYREEE (reference sequence). CDR3 amino acids: CASSLDRVNSPLHF. The CDR3, as DNA: TGTGCCAGCAGCTTGGACAGGGTCAATTCACCCCTCCACTTT.

This clone was detected only once. V is TRBV30 and J is TRBJ1-3, with D uncertain. Trimming left V 5 bases short and J 4 bases short, with 18 bases between. The CDR3 runs 15 residues. Germline CDR1 and CDR2: GTSNPN and SVGIG (reference sequence). CDR3 in DNA: TGTGCCTGGTCCCGCCCGGGGATGGCCGGAAACACCATATATTTT. It codes for CAWSRPGMAGNTIYF.

The chain employs TRBV9 and TRBJ2-3, with 7 positions matching TRBD1. Per germline, CDR1 SGDLS and CDR2 YYNGEE. V was pared by 6 bases and J by 1 base, with 23 bases of the junction left unmatched. The CDR3 has 20 residues. This CDR3 reads CASIFRQHDRDDRGTDTQYF. The CDR3 DNA is TGTGCCAGCATATTTCGGCAGCACGACCGGGACGACAGGGGCACAGATACGCAGTATTTT.

The CDR3 DNA follows: TGTGCCAGCAGCACCTGGACTAGCGGGGGGGTGGAGGCCCAGTACTTC. Its protein is CASSTWTSGGVEAQYF. The chain joins TRBV5-4 to TRBJ2-5; 15 bases line up with TRBD2. The CDR3 contains 16 residues. Germline CDR1 and CDR2: SGHNT and YYREEE (reference sequence). The junction had 10 bases not matched to a gene; V was cut back by 4 bases and J by 9 bases.

The rearrangement links TRBV28 to TRBJ1-5; D uncertain. There are 14 residues in the CDR3. Trimming removed 7 bases at V and 7 bases at J, with 17 bases between. Per germline, CDR1 MDHEN and CDR2 SYDVKM. This CDR3 is CASTLGGVRQPQHF. The CDR3 DNA reads TGTGCCAGCACCCTTGGAGGCGTTAGACAGCCCCAGCATTTT.

This chain connects TRBV27 to TRBJ2-3; 9 positions agree with TRBD2. CDR3 length equals 19 residues. Germline values: CDR1 MNHEY, CDR2 SMNVEV (reference sequence). V lost 0 bases to trimming and J lost 5 bases; unmatched junction nucleotides: 15. CDR3 nucleotide sequence: TGTGCCAGCAGTTTATCGAATCAGTGTGGCGGGAGGGAAGGAGATACGCAGTATTTT. Amino acids: CASSLSNQCGGREGDTQYF.

Many counts were recorded for this clone. The chain combines TRBV6-5 with TRBJ1-2, with D tentatively TRBD1 (5 bases). The V end was cut by 4 bases, the J end by 5 bases, with 20 bases between. The CDR3 has 16 residues. Germline loops: CDR1 MNHEY, CDR2 SVGAGI. The CDR3 reads CASSLVGTGSRYGYTF. The CDR3 bases are TGTGCCAGCAGTTTAGTTGGTACAGGATCTCGATATGGCTACACCTTC.

The V gene is TRBV11-2, the J gene TRBJ2-1; TRBD1 is a possible D gene (6 bases). V lost 2 bases and J 8 bases, leaving 16 bases between the germline ends. CDR1 and CDR2 (germline): SGHAT, FQNNGV. This CDR3 is built from 15 residues. CDR3 DNA sequence: TGTGCCAGCAGCTTACAACGAGGGGGTTGGGATGAGCAGTTCTTC. It yields the protein CASSLQRGGWDEQFF.

The chain uses TRBV4-2 and TRBJ2-4, with a tentative D call TRBD2 (5 bases). This CDR3 contains 13 residues. Germline CDR1 reads LGHNA; CDR2 reads YNFKEQ. Trimming shortened V by 4 bases and J by 6 bases, and 10 bases separated the two germline ends. This CDR3 is CASSPAGGNIQYF. DNA of the CDR3: TGTGCCAGCAGCCCTGCTGGAGGAAACATTCAGTACTTC.

The chain couples TRBV19 to TRBJ1-5; 10 nucleotides match TRBD1. Per the germline V gene, CDR1 is LNHDA and CDR2 is SQIVND (reference sequence). The length of the CDR3 is 18 residues. V lost 3 bases, J lost 2 bases, and 10 bases stayed unmatched. The CDR3 reads CASSISRDRGSRNQPQHF. The DNA of the CDR3 is TGTGCCAGTAGTATTTCTCGGGACAGGGGCTCTCGCAATCAGCCCCAGCATTTT.

V is TRBV30 and J is TRBJ2-7; tentatively, D is TRBD1 (6 bases). From germline, CDR1 is GTSNPN and CDR2 SVGIG (reference sequence). Trimming shortened V by 0 bases and J by 4 bases, and 13 bases separated the two germline ends. The CDR3 has 14 residues. CDR3 region: CAWSVGLGAYEQYF. Here the CDR3 DNA reads TGTGCCTGGAGTGTCGGTCTGGGGGCTTACGAGCAGTACTTC.

CDR3 sequence reads: CASSAGTGSGELFF. CDR3 DNA: TGTGCCAGCAGCGCCGGGACAGGGTCCGGGGAGCTGTTTTTT. V is TRBV7-2 and J is TRBJ2-2; 9 positions match TRBD1. Germline V gives CDR1 SGHTA, CDR2 FQGNSA. This CDR3 spans 14 amino acids. The V segment lost 5 bases and the J segment 6 bases; nucleotides outside the gene matches: 4.

This clone came up once. The chain uses TRBV14 and TRBJ1-2, with D possibly matching TRBD1 (5 bases). The CDR3 is 16 amino acids. The germline V gene encodes CDR1 SGHDN and CDR2 FVKESK. V was pared by 4 bases and J by 0 bases, with 15 bases between. This CDR3 reads CASSRFRDFPNYGYTF. The CDR3, as DNA: TGTGCCAGCAGCCGTTTCCGGGACTTCCCTAACTATGGCTACACCTTC.

This clone came up a few times. The CDR3 reads CASSNDRDRNQPQHF. The CDR3 nucleotides read TGTGCCAGCAGTAATGACAGGGATCGCAATCAGCCCCAGCATTTT. The V and J genes are TRBV2 and TRBJ1-5; 7 positions agree with TRBD1. Germline CDR1 and CDR2: SNHLY and FYNNEI. The CDR3 is made up of 15 amino acids. The J segment lost 2 bases and the V segment lost 5 bases, leaving 6 bases of the junction unmatched.